The following is a T cell receptor beta chain sequence with its context. The antigen remains undetermined. This CDR3 is 14 amino acids long. After removal of 2 bases from V and 9 bases from J, the junction contained 4 bases not matched to a gene. Germline values: CDR1 MDHEN, CDR2 SYDVKM. It was CD45RO-negative cells, positively selected for CCR7, that made up naive CD8 cells, with terminally differentiated effector memory CD45RA+ cells excluded. The source of the sample is a study of shared clonotypes between healthy human individuals. Study-wide results and limits: All-four-donor shared clonotypes had higher generation probabilities than non-shared clonotypes did.

The method was immunoSEQ multiplex PCR; TCRdb's version includes in-frame clones alone and lacks a portion of them. This table has millions of clones, just under 95% appearing once. This receptor was identified in a young man in good health. V gene TRBV28 combines with J gene TRBJ2-1; 10 bases match TRBD2. Sample: naive CD8+ T cells sorted from blood. The chain's CDR3 is CASSLLAGELEQFF. The CDR3 bases are TGTGCCAGCAGTTTACTAGCGGGGGAACTTGAGCAGTTCTTC.